What follows is one T cell receptor beta chain and its context. Its antigen remains unidentified. No quality values exist for individual bases; no much larger clone is one base distant. This sample was included in a study of blood T cells in healthy people across ages (dated by TCRdb to between 2015 and 2016). For the wider study: In model experiments, template switching captured roughly one uniquely barcoded TCR beta cDNA molecule for every two T cells. Using deep sequencing normalized with unique cDNA molecular identifiers, the study measured how TCR beta repertoire diversity changes with age. Four age groups were formed from the donors: young (average approximately 17 years), middle-aged (approximately 40), aged (approximately 60) and long-lived (more than 75). To avoid experimental bias, donors of different ages were distributed randomly across sequencing lanes. Using the same blood draw, the study looked at two additional independent replicas of 1 million unique cDNA reads for two donors, one aged 18 to 29 and the other aged 80 or older.

Counted from cysteine to phenylalanine, this CDR3 has 16 amino acids. The read is trimmed to its CDR3 DNA, 48 bases read in frame from base 1. Trimming at the junction amounts to 2 bases on V and 8 bases on J, and the germline ends lie 21 bases apart. The germline V gene (reference sequence) provides CDR1 MNHEY and CDR2 SMNVEV. Here is what the overall study found, with its caveats: The long-lived group showed more naive CD4+ T cells, fewer expanded clones and increased TCR diversity than the aged group, suggesting age selection. As age increased, observed TCR beta diversity per million T cells dropped in a roughly linear way, and a significant reduction was already evident by age 40. Bulk unsorted PBMC profiling prevented conclusive comparison of naive and antigen-experienced compartments. Because donor CMV infection status was unknown, age-related changes in expanded clonotypes were potentially confounded. Estimates of total diversity based on one million sequenced T cells were regarded as lower bounds and as underestimates. The percentage of naive T cells measured by flow cytometry correlated strongly with observed TCR beta diversity.

Library preparation employed 5' RACE. The run used an Illumina HiSeq 2500. A second PCR of roughly 7 to 12 cycles was performed with a sample-barcoded 5' primer and a J-beta primer mix. A unique molecular identifier was introduced onto each TCR beta cDNA molecule by a template-switch 5' adaptor carrying 12 random nucleotides. Each sample yielded at least 3 million CDR3-containing paired-end reads. The Mint cDNA synthesis kit, primed by a TRBC-specific oligonucleotide, was used to synthesize first-strand cDNA from all RNA. Following uracil-DNA glycosylase treatment, a first 18-cycle PCR with universal primers M1SS and BC2_uni_R was performed on all cDNA. The published analysis was carried out like this. For normalization, 1 million high-quality reads were randomly selected from each sample, with every read carrying a distinct molecular identifier. Instead of being binned into consensus sequences, reads that shared molecular identifiers were thrown out. MiTCR, run with a Q25 quality threshold and the strictest error-elimination algorithm, handled CDR3 identification, clonotype clustering and error correction. A nonparametric unseen species model using Euler transformation provided a lower-bound estimate of total TCR beta diversity. TCRdb reprocessed the public reads (quality trimming at Q25 with fastp, clone calling with MiXCR) and kept in-frame beta chains. Identical CDR3 proteins give one entry, which carries the most common genes and DNA. Clone size and V and J calls follow TCRdb, not the original study. Here the sample has approximately 940,000 distinct CDR3 sequences; roughly 52% occur a single time. The top ten clones comprise roughly an eighth of the sample.

The roughly 39 donors, aged about 6 to 95 years, were systemically healthy Caucasian individuals from Russia. Around 10 milliliters of peripheral blood were drawn from each donor into EDTA-treated Vacutainer tubes. Ficoll-Paque density-gradient centrifugation was used to isolate PBMCs, with at least 6.5 million per sample. Total RNA, at least 5 micrograms per sample, was extracted from PBMCs with Trizol reagent. Naive CD45RAhigh/CD27high T cell percentages were measured by flow cytometry on a PBMC aliquot from every donor. The sequence is built from TRBV27 and TRBJ1-2, and TRBD1 may be the D gene, going by 6 matching bases. The clonotype comes from a man aged 25-40 years in good health. Sequencing was performed on blood. The nucleotide sequence reads TGTGCCAGCAGTTTAGCCCTGGGGGGCAGCCCGGAGGGCTACACCTTC. Translated, it gives CASSLALGGSPEGYTF.